This T cell receptor (beta chain) was identified in a study of blood T cell repertoires in COVID-19. Study as a whole: Sites across the United States, Italy and Spain contributed samples from acute and convalescent COVID-19.

Original handling: How many nucleated cells were present was estimated from reference gene primer amplification. Sequencing used immunoSEQ multiplex PCR; TCRdb keeps in-frame clones, though not all of them. V, J and clone size are those of that table, while D and trimming were read from the DNA. The data contain some 150,000 clones, over 65% of them seen just once; the ten biggest clones take up approximately 5%. CDR1 and CDR2 from the germline V gene are SGHRS and YFSETQ. V shed 5 bases and J 0 bases; nucleotides not matched to a gene: 6. The length of the CDR3 is 15 residues. V gene TRBV5-1 combines with J gene TRBJ2-3, with 7 bases identical to TRBD2. The source of this sequence is a human donor in a cohort sampled during active COVID-19. Source material: peripheral blood. The CDR3 DNA is TGCGCCAGCAGAGGGCTAGCGGAGAGCACAGATACGCAGTATTTT. Its protein is CASRGLAESTDTQYF.